These T cell receptor beta chains were read from a single sample in a study of vaccination effects on CD4 cells after COVID-19. Assay: immunoSEQ multiplex PCR; the TCRdb copy retains only in-frame clones and omits some. Seen here are 26,000 or so clones, around 78% observed once, and the top ten hold 15% to 20%. These TCRs' antigens remain unknown. Material: CD4+ T cells from PBMCs cultured with HCoV-NL63 spike peptides, obtained before COVID-19 vaccination. Receptors originate from a human donor who had a prior SARS-CoV-2 infection. Both conserved end residues are part of each CDR3. The D gene is left open where the match is weak. Clone size is shown for a subset of rows, as once, few, many or a class of expanded clone.

.	TRBV12-3/TRBV12-4	TRBJ1-5	.	TGTGCCAGCAGTAAGACAGAGTATCAGCCCCAGCATTTT	CASSKTEYQPQHF
.	TRBV7-9	TRBJ1-2	.	TGTGCCAGCAGCTTCATTTCCAGAGCTAACTATGGCTACACCTTC	CASSFISRANYGYTF
.	TRBV3-1/TRBV3-2	TRBJ1-2	.	TGTGCCAGCAGCCAAGAGGGAGGAGGCTATGGCTACACCTTC	CASSQEGGGYGYTF
TRBD1	TRBV24-1	TRBJ2-5	.	TGTGCCACCAGTGATTTTGGCCTGACAGGGGTGTACTTC	CATSDFGLTGVYF
TRBD2	TRBV5-1	TRBJ2-3	.	TGCGCCAGCAGCTTGTTAGCGGGGGGCACAGATACGCAGTATTTT	CASSLLAGGTDTQYF
.	TRBV7-2	TRBJ2-6	once	TGTGCCAGCAGCTTAGGGGCAGGGGGGCGCGTCCTGACTTTC	CASSLGAGGRVLTF
TRBD1	TRBV7-2	TRBJ1-1	.	TGTGCCAGCAGCTTAGCCGACTCAGGGGGCTACACTGAAGCTTTCTTT	CASSLADSGGYTEAFF
.	TRBV27	TRBJ1-2	few	TGTGCCAGCAGTTTATCACGAGGAAACTATGGCTACACCTTC	CASSLSRGNYGYTF
TRBD1	TRBV3-1/TRBV3-2	TRBJ1-2	.	TGTGCCAGCAGCCACATGGGACAGGGGGGTGGCTACACCTTC	CASSHMGQGGGYTF
TRBD2	TRBV3-1/TRBV3-2	TRBJ2-7	once	TGTGCCAGCAGCACGGGGGCACTTCCGCTAGCGGGAATCGGTCGGGAGCAGTACTTC	CASSTGALPLAGIGREQYF
.	TRBV18	TRBJ2-3	.	TGTGCCAGCTCACTGGCTAGCACAGATACGCAGTATTTT	CASSLASTDTQYF
.	TRBV6-2/TRBV6-3	TRBJ2-4	.	TGTGCCAGCAGTCCGCAAACTCCGGGACAAGAAAGAGCCAAAAACATTCAGTACTTC	CASSPQTPGQERAKNIQYF
TRBD2	TRBV12-5	TRBJ2-1	.	TGTGCTAGTGGTTTGGGAGCTAGCGGGAGTATCGATGAGCAGTTCTTC	CASGLGASGSIDEQFF
TRBD2	TRBV4-3	TRBJ2-1	.	TGCGCCAGCAGCCAACTAGCGGGAGTGGAATACAATGAGCAGTTCTTC	CASSQLAGVEYNEQFF
TRBD1	TRBV6-6	TRBJ1-5	.	TGTGCCAGCACCCCCAGGGGGACAGGGCAACAGCCCCAGCATTTT	CASTPRGTGQQPQHF
.	TRBV7-3	TRBJ1-2	.	TGTGCCAGCACTTTTAATGACAGATTTGTGTGCTACACCTTC	CASTFNDRFVCYTF
.	TRBV5-1	TRBJ1-2	.	TGCGCCAGCAGGAAGGGGGGAGAAGATGGCTACACCTTC	CASRKGGEDGYTF
.	TRBV2	TRBJ1-2	.	TGTGCCAGCTTAATGGGAGGGGCTAACTATGGCTACACCTTC	CASLMGGANYGYTF
.	TRBV7-2	TRBJ1-5	.	TGTGCCAGCAGCCGGGACACAGGCAATCAGCCCCAGCATTTT	CASSRDTGNQPQHF
.	TRBV6-5	TRBJ1-1	few	TGTGCCAGCAGTTTACAGGGTAGTTTGACTGAAGCTTTCTTT	CASSLQGSLTEAFF
.	TRBV5-1	TRBJ2-2	few	TGCGCCAGCAGCTTGGTCCCGGGGCTAAGGAATGGCGGGGAGCTGTTTTTT	CASSLVPGLRNGGELFF
.	TRBV12-3/TRBV12-4	TRBJ1-3	.	TGTGCCAGCAGTTTCGGTGGAAACACCATATATTTT	CASSFGGNTIYF
.	TRBV10-3	TRBJ1-2	.	TGTGCCATCAATGGCCCGGAGGGTGGCTACACCTTC	CAINGPEGGYTF
.	TRBV11-3	TRBJ1-1	few	TGTGCCAGCACCTCAGGAGGGATGAACACTGAAGCTTTCTTT	CASTSGGMNTEAFF
.	TRBV5-1	TRBJ1-1	.	TGCGCCAGCAGCTCGGGGGTAGGGCGGGACACTGAAGCTTTCTTT	CASSSGVGRDTEAFF
.	TRBV7-2	TRBJ2-7	.	TGTGCCAGCAGCTCTAGTTGGGGGCGCCTTGACGAGCAGTACTTC	CASSSSWGRLDEQYF
.	TRBV11-1	TRBJ2-3	.	TGTGCCACCGGGCGAGCGAAGAGCACAGATACGCAGTATTTT	CATGRAKSTDTQYF
.	TRBV6-1	TRBJ1-1	.	TGTGCCAGCAGTGACAGGGGACTCCTTGAAGCTTTCTTT	CASSDRGLLEAFF
.	TRBV2	TRBJ1-5	.	TGTGCCAGCAGTACTACGACGGGGTATAGCAATCAGCCCCAGCATTTT	CASSTTTGYSNQPQHF
TRBD2	TRBV5-1	TRBJ2-7	.	TGCGCCAGCAGCCGGGGACTAGCGGGACTAGGCGAGCAGTACTTC	CASSRGLAGLGEQYF
TRBD1	TRBV30	TRBJ2-1	.	TGTGCCTGGAAGGGACAGGGGGCTTATAATGAGCAGTTCTTC	CAWKGQGAYNEQFF
.	TRBV9	TRBJ1-2	.	TGTGCCAGCAGCGCCCGTATGTGGGGGCGGGGAAGCGCCGAAAAGGGCTACACCTTC	CASSARMWGRGSAEKGYTF
.	TRBV19	TRBJ2-1	.	TGTGCCAGTAGTATATTAGGGGGGGCCTACAATGAGCAGTTCTTC	CASSILGGAYNEQFF
TRBD1	TRBV5-6	TRBJ1-1	few	TGTGCCAGCAGCTTTCTCAGGGGGCAGATGAACACTGAAGCTTTCTTT	CASSFLRGQMNTEAFF
TRBD1	TRBV19	TRBJ1-3	once	TGTGCCAGTAGTACCGCAGGGGGACCTCTTGGAAACACCATATATTTT	CASSTAGGPLGNTIYF
.	TRBV5-4	TRBJ2-3	few	TGTGCCAGCAGCTTTCCTACGCTAGGCACAGATACGCAGTATTTT	CASSFPTLGTDTQYF
TRBD1	TRBV19	TRBJ1-6	.	TGTGCCAGGGGACCGGGACAGGGGGTTCATAATTCACCCCTCCACTTT	CARGPGQGVHNSPLHF
TRBD2	TRBV2	TRBJ2-1	.	TGTGCCAGCAGTGAACCAATTAGCGGGATGCTTCGTAAGATCTTC	CASSEPISGMLRKIF